These 20 T cell receptor beta chains originate from one sample sequenced in a study of identifying expanded T cells in peripheral blood. The repertoire was sequenced with immunoSEQ multiplex PCR; TCRdb's copy has only in-frame clones and lacks some. The sample carries 80,000 to 90,000 clones, around 89% recorded once. Sequences were obtained from blood. The receptors stem from a person between 18 and 75 years old in good health.

The CDR3 is CASSLGYTANEQFF. CDR3 nucleotides: TGTGCCAGCAGCTTGGGGTACACGGCCAATGAGCAGTTCTTC. The chain uses TRBV5-5 and TRBJ2-1; D is undetermined. V lost 0 bases and J lost 6, with 10 bases in between. Germline CDR1 SGHKS, CDR2 YYEKEE (reference sequence). This CDR3 has 14 amino acids.

The chain uses TRBV6-6 and TRBJ2-7; D is perhaps TRBD2 (5 bases). The germline CDR1 and CDR2 sequences are MNHNY and SVGAGI (reference sequence). The CDR3 runs to 14 residues. V was shortened by 6 bases and J by 5 bases, with 17 bases between the two germline ends. The CDR3 region is CASRTDPQTNEQYF. The CDR3 DNA reads TGTGCCAGCAGAACGGACCCACAGACTAACGAGCAGTACTTC.

The chain employs TRBV21-1 and TRBJ2-3; the table calls TRBD1, which could not be checked here. TRBV21-1 is a known pseudogene. The CDR3 covers 18 residues. DNA for the CDR3: TGTGCCAGCAGCAAAGAGGGGCTCCCAGGGGAGAGCACAGATACGCAGTATTTT. It translates to CASSKEGLPGESTDTQYF.

The chain couples TRBV5-1 to TRBJ2-1; D unresolved. The V end lost 4 bases, the J end lost 7 bases, and 9 bases lay between the germline ends. The CDR3 sequence is 12 residues long. Germline V gene data show CDR1 as SGHRS and CDR2 as YFSETQ. CDR3 DNA: TGCGCCAGCAGCATTAGCAGGAATGAGCAGTTCTTC. Its translation: CASSISRNEQFF.

The rearrangement links TRBV2 to TRBJ1-1, with D possibly matching TRBD1 (6 bases). Germline V gene lookup returns CDR1 SNHLY and CDR2 FYNNEI. The ends were cut back, 11 bases at V and 1 base at J, with 11 bases in the middle. The CDR3 runs to 12 residues. CDR3 amino acids: CAGKTGNTEAFF. The DNA for the CDR3 is TGTGCCGGGAAGACAGGGAACACTGAAGCTTTCTTT.

The CDR3 here is CASSHGNGELFF. CDR3 DNA sequence: TGTGCCAGCAGTCACGGAAACGGGGAGCTGTTTTTT. The chain carries TRBV27 and TRBJ2-2; D call uncertain. V was cut by 5 bases and J by 7 bases, with 8 bases left in between. This CDR3 region has 12 residues. CDR1 and CDR2 from the germline V gene are MNHEY and SMNVEV (reference sequence).

The gene calls are TRBV12-5 and TRBJ2-2, with 10 bases that match TRBD1. The CDR3 extends over 15 amino acids. Germline lookup yields CDR1 LGHNT and CDR2 FRNRAP. Trimming removed 6 bases from V and 3 bases from J; junction bases left unmatched: 4. This CDR3 reads CASGSGQGYTGELFF. CDR3 bases: TGTGCTAGTGGATCGGGACAGGGGTACACCGGGGAGCTGTTTTTT.

The chain carries TRBV10-3 and TRBJ1-3, with 9 bases aligning to TRBD1. Losses at the gene ends were 8 bases for V and 0 bases for J; bases not matched to a gene: 2. Germline V gives CDR1 ENHRY, CDR2 SYGVKD. The CDR3 length is 14 residues. In DNA form, the CDR3 reads TGTGCCATCCGGACAGGGGTCTCTGGAAACACCATATATTTT. It encodes CAIRTGVSGNTIYF.

J is TRBJ1-2 and V is TRBV4-1, with a weak D call TRBD1 (5 bases). CDR3 length: 14 residues. V was shortened by 4 bases and J by 4 bases, with 13 bases between the two germline ends. Germline values: CDR1 MGHRA, CDR2 YSYEKL. The CDR3 region is CASSPPGDAYGYTF. The CDR3 bases are TGCGCCAGCAGCCCCCCGGGGGACGCCTATGGCTACACCTTC.

The chain is built from TRBV9 and TRBJ2-5, with D possibly matching TRBD1 (5 bases). Germline lookup yields CDR1 SGDLS and CDR2 YYNGEE. V was clipped by 2 bases and J by 5 bases, with 19 bases between them. The CDR3 length is 16 residues. CDR3: CASSVQSRVEKETQYF. The CDR3 nucleotides read TGTGCCAGCAGCGTTCAAAGCAGGGTAGAGAAGGAGACCCAGTACTTC.

V is TRBV9 and J is TRBJ2-2, with no clear D. CDR1 is SGDLS and CDR2 is YYNGEE in the germline V gene. V shed 0 bases and J shed 8 bases, with 14 bases lying between them. The CDR3 loop spans 15 amino acids. CDR3 sequence (DNA): TGTGCCAGCAGCGTAGCTACGCCGACGGAAGGGGAGCTGTTTTTT. Protein sequence: CASSVATPTEGELFF.

This clone has a single count. The chain is built from TRBV19 and TRBJ2-4, with D unclear. The CDR3 covers 13 residues. CDR1 is LNHDA and CDR2 is SQIVND in the germline V gene (reference sequence). Between the trimmed V and J ends, which lost 3 bases and 7 bases, there was a span of 10 bases. For the CDR3, the DNA is TGTGCCAGTAGTATGGTCTGGGATAACATTCAGTACTTC. It yields the protein CASSMVWDNIQYF.

This chain links TRBV28 with TRBJ2-3; 8 nucleotides align to TRBD2. The CDR3 extends over 15 amino acids. Losses at the gene ends were 5 bases for V and 2 bases for J; bases not matched to a gene: 6. Germline assignment: CDR1 MDHEN and CDR2 SYDVKM. The CDR3 sequence: CASSRLAGHTDTQYF. The CDR3 DNA follows: TGTGCCAGCAGTCGGTTAGCGGGGCACACAGATACGCAGTATTTT.

The chain uses TRBV6-1 and TRBJ2-3; 11 nucleotides line up with TRBD2. The CDR3 covers 15 residues. The junction had 3 bases not matched to a gene; V was cut back by 6 bases and J by 1 base. Germline V gene sequence: CDR1 MNHNS, CDR2 SASEGT. The CDR3 region has the DNA TGTGCCAGCAGCATACTAGCGGGAGGCACAGATACGCAGTATTTT. Protein: CASSILAGGTDTQYF.

This chain uses TRBV15 with TRBJ1-2; D is perhaps TRBD1 (5 bases). Germline V gives CDR1 LNHNV, CDR2 YYDKDF (reference sequence). CDR3 length: 13 amino acids. The V end was cut by 2 bases, the J end by 7 bases, with 11 bases between. The DNA for the CDR3 is TGTGCCACCAGCAGACAGGGTAGCTCTGGCTACACCTTC. Translation gives CATSRQGSSGYTF.

V gene TRBV10-3 combines with J gene TRBJ2-7; D may be TRBD2 (6 bases). The germline V gene has CDR1 ENHRY and CDR2 SYGVKD. The CDR3 consists of 12 residues. Trimming left V 6 bases short and J 5 bases short, with 11 bases between. The CDR3, as DNA: TGTGCCATCAGCGGGGGTGCGGACGAGCAGTACTTC. Translated, it gives CAISGGADEQYF.

A single count supports this clone. The chain recombines TRBV23-1 with TRBJ1-5; possible D gene TRBD1, 6 bases. TRBV23-1 falls under the ORF class, with uncertain function. Trimming shortened V by 3 bases and J by 7 bases, and 25 bases separated the two germline ends. The CDR3 consists of 18 residues. DNA for the CDR3: TGCGCCAGCAGTCAGAGGATTAAGCGTACAGGGAATGTCCAGCCCCAGCATTTT. It encodes CASSQRIKRTGNVQPQHF.

V and J are TRBV5-4 and TRBJ1-2, with unresolved D. CDR1 is SGHNT and CDR2 is YYREEE in the germline V gene (reference sequence). This CDR3 has 15 amino acids. V lost 1 base and J lost 0, with 10 bases in between. The CDR3 loop reads CASSLPAETNYGYTF. Here the CDR3 DNA reads TGTGCCAGCAGCTTGCCGGCAGAGACTAACTATGGCTACACCTTC. Based on the CDR3 plus reference TRBV5-4 and TRBJ1-2, the full variable domain is ETGVTQSPTHLIKTRGQQVTLRCSSQSGHNTVSWYQQALGQGPQFIFQYYREEENGRGNFPPRFSGLQFPNYSSELNVNALELDDSALYLCASSLPAETNYGYTFGSGTRLTVV.

This chain connects TRBV27 to TRBJ2-3; D is possibly TRBD2 (6 bases). The V and J ends lost 2 bases and 1 base respectively, with 10 bases between them. Germline V gene lookup returns CDR1 MNHEY and CDR2 SMNVEV (reference sequence). This CDR3 has 15 residues. The CDR3 DNA reads TGTGCCAGCAGTTTAGCGGGACTCGGCACAGATACGCAGTATTTT. Protein product: CASSLAGLGTDTQYF.

CDR3 region: CASRPLTAYEQYF. In nucleotides, the CDR3 is TGTGCCAGCAGACCCTTGACAGCCTACGAGCAGTACTTC. The rearrangement links TRBV11-2 to TRBJ2-7, with a possible D match to TRBD1 (5 bases). This CDR3 contains 13 residues. The germline V gene encodes CDR1 SGHAT and CDR2 FQNNGV. V was pared by 6 bases and J by 2 bases, with 11 bases between.